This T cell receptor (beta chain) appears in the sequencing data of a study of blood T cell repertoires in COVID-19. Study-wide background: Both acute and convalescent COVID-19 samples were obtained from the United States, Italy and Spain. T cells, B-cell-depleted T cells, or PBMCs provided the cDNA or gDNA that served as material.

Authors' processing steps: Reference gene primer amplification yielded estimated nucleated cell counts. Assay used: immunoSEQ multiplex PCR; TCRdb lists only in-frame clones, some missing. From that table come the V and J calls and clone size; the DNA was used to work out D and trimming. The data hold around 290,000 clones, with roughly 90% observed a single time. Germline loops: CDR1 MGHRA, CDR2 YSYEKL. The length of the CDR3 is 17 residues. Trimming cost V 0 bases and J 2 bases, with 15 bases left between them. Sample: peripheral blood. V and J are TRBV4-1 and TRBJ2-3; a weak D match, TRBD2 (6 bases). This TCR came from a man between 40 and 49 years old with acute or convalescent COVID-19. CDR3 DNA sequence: TGCGCCAGCAGCCAAGATCTAGGGACTTTTAACACAGATACGCAGTATTTT. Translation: CASSQDLGTFNTDTQYF.